The 16 T cell receptor beta chains below come from one sample, sequenced in a study of blood T cell repertoires in COVID-19. Produced via immunoSEQ multiplex PCR; TCRdb's table is partial and in-frame only. The table records 200,000 to 250,000 clones, roughly 80% of them present only once. Sequenced sample: peripheral blood. The receptor source for this set is a woman older than 75 with COVID-19, enrolled during active disease.

The chain has TRBV6-1 and TRBJ1-5, with 7 bases lining up with TRBD1. Per the germline V gene, CDR1 is MNHNS and CDR2 is SASEGT. The CDR3 is 14 residues long. Germline trimming cut 3 bases from V and 7 bases from J; bases unmatched to any gene: 6. CDR3 coding DNA: TGTGCCAGCAGTGATTCGGGAGGGGGCCAGCCCCAGCATTTT. This codes for CASSDSGGGQPQHF.

J is TRBJ1-1 and V is TRBV18, with D maybe TRBD1 (6 bases). This CDR3 region has 16 residues. The germline CDR1 and CDR2 sequences are KGHSH and LQKENI. V lost 5 bases and J 1 base, leaving 17 bases between the germline ends. The CDR3 nucleotides are TGTGCCAGCTCATACTCTCCAGGGGCGAGGAACACTGAAGCTTTCTTT. It is translated as CASSYSPGARNTEAFF.

The chain couples TRBV5-1 to TRBJ1-1; D might be TRBD1 (6 bases). Trimming pared 4 bases from V and 3 bases from J, leaving 13 bases between. CDR1 and CDR2 from the germline V gene are SGHRS and YFSETQ. The CDR3 runs 14 residues. The CDR3 DNA sequence: TGCGCCAGCAGCGAAGATGACAGGTACACTGAAGCTTTCTTT. Translating it yields CASSEDDRYTEAFF.

The chain couples TRBV27 to TRBJ2-2, with D possibly being TRBD2 (5 bases). Germline-derived CDR1 and CDR2 are MNHEY and SMNVEV (reference sequence). This CDR3 is 12 amino acids long. With 5 bases removed from V and 7 bases from J, the gap between germline ends came to 8 bases. CDR3 sequence reads: CASSPRGGELFF. The CDR3 DNA is TGTGCCAGCAGTCCCCGGGGCGGGGAGCTGTTTTTT.

The chain carries TRBV3-1 (or the pseudogene TRBV3-2) and TRBJ2-1; D possibly corresponds to TRBD2 (7 bases). CDR3 length: 19 residues. Germline CDR1 reads LGHDT; CDR2 reads YNNKEL (reference sequence). Trimming took 5 bases from V and 2 from J, leaving 25 bases between them. CDR3 DNA: TGTGCCAGCAGCTTTCGGTATTCTCGGGGGGCAGGGACCTACAATGAGCAGTTCTTC. Protein product: CASSFRYSRGAGTYNEQFF.

The chain couples TRBV19 to TRBJ1-5; D call uncertain. CDR1 and CDR2 (germline): LNHDA, SQIVND (reference sequence). The CDR3 consists of 12 residues. V was trimmed by 5 bases and J by 4 bases, leaving 6 bases between them. Here the CDR3 DNA reads TGTGCCAGTAGTCTTACTAATCAGCCCCAGCATTTT. This translates into CASSLTNQPQHF. Supplemented by reference TRBV19 and TRBJ1-5, the full variable domain reads DGGITQSPKYLFRKEGQNVTLSCEQNLNHDAMYWYRQDPGQGLRLIYYSQIVNDFQKGDIAEGYSVSREKKESFPLTVTSAQKNPTAFYLCASSLTNQPQHFGDGTRLSIL.

This chain connects TRBV5-1 to TRBJ1-1; the D gene is possibly TRBD1 (6 bases). CDR1 SGHRS and CDR2 YFSETQ come from the germline V gene. The CDR3 is 12 amino acids. Between the trimmed V and J ends, which lost 4 bases and 11 bases, there was a span of 15 bases. CDR3: CASSPGQFGAFF. The CDR3 DNA reads TGCGCCAGCAGCCCAGGACAGTTTGGGGCTTTCTTT.

The CDR3 coding sequence is TGTGCCAGCTCACCACCGGGCCAGTCAGAGACCCAGTACTTC. Amino acid sequence: CASSPPGQSETQYF. The rearrangement links TRBV18 to TRBJ2-5; D is uncertain. This CDR3 is 14 amino acids long. Per germline, CDR1 KGHSH and CDR2 LQKENI. Deletions cut 0 bases from V and 4 bases from J, with 9 bases between.

The chain couples TRBV4-1 to TRBJ2-7; TRBD1 matches 10 bases. Germline CDR1 and CDR2: MGHRA and YSYEKL. V lost 4 bases, J lost 3 bases, and 3 bases stayed unmatched. This CDR3 contains 14 residues. The DNA of the CDR3 is TGCGCCAGCAGCCTCCGGGACAGGGGCTACGAGCAGTACTTC. Amino acid sequence: CASSLRDRGYEQYF.

The chain recombines TRBV18 with TRBJ1-1, with D possibly being TRBD1 (5 bases). Germline CDR1 reads KGHSH; CDR2 reads LQKENI. The germline V and J ends were trimmed by 2 bases and 1 base, with 14 bases remaining between them. The CDR3 spans 16 residues. This chain's CDR3 is CASSPDSHIGNTEAFF. As DNA, the CDR3 is TGTGCCAGCTCACCAGACAGCCACATTGGGAACACTGAAGCTTTCTTT. Full variable domain (missing parts from reference TRBV18 and TRBJ1-1): NAGVMQNPRHLVRRRGQEARLRCSPMKGHSHVYWYRQLPEEGLKFMVYLQKENIIDESGMPKERFSAEFPKEGPSILRIQQVVRGDSAAYFCASSPDSHIGNTEAFFGQGTRLTVV.

This chain joins TRBV6-1 and TRBJ1-6, with 7 bases lining up with TRBD1. V lost 2 bases to trimming and J lost 8 bases; unmatched junction nucleotides: 3. Germline V gene sequence: CDR1 MNHNS, CDR2 SASEGT. CDR3 size: 14 residues. CDR3 residues: CASSELGQYSPLHF. The CDR3 region has the DNA TGTGCCAGCAGTGAACTGGGACAGTATTCACCCCTCCACTTT.

This clone has just a few counts. This chain connects TRBV11-2 to TRBJ1-2; D is possibly TRBD1 (5 bases). CDR1 and CDR2 (germline): SGHAT, FQNNGV. With 1 base removed from V and 8 bases from J, the gap between germline ends came to 11 bases. This CDR3 comprises 13 residues. DNA of the CDR3: TGTGCCAGCAGCTTAGCAGGGTTGAGGGGCTACACCTTC. Translation: CASSLAGLRGYTF.

The chain links TRBV28 to TRBJ1-4, with D uncertain. Per germline, CDR1 MDHEN and CDR2 SYDVKM. The length of the CDR3 is 15 residues. V shed 7 bases and J shed 4 bases, with 16 bases lying between them. CDR3 nucleotide sequence: TGTGCCAGCACCCGGGGAGGGTCCTTTAATGAAAAACTGTTTTTT. Its protein is CASTRGGSFNEKLFF. Full variable domain (outside the CDR3, taken from reference TRBV28 and TRBJ1-4): DVKVTQSSRYLVKRTGEKVFLECVQDMDHENMFWYRQDPGLGLRLIYFSYDVKMKEKGDIPEGYSVSREKKERFSLILESASTNQTSMYLCASTRGGSFNEKLFFGSGTQLSVL.

The chain is built from TRBV6-5 and TRBJ2-5; D gene unclear. Germline CDR1 MNHEY, CDR2 SVGAGI. CDR3 length: 11 amino acids. V dropped 4 bases and J dropped 8 bases, with 8 bases sitting between them. CDR3 residues: CASSSAETQYF. In nucleotides, the CDR3 is TGTGCCAGCAGTTCCGCGGAAACCCAGTACTTC.

The chain uses TRBV3-1 (or the pseudogene TRBV3-2) and TRBJ2-5, with 7 bases lining up with TRBD1. CDR3 length equals 14 residues. J was trimmed by 5 bases and V by 3 bases; bases with no gene match: 6. Germline V gene lookup returns CDR1 LGHDT and CDR2 YNNKEL (reference sequence). This CDR3 reads CASSHSGGGETQYF. CDR3 DNA: TGTGCCAGCAGCCATTCAGGGGGTGGGGAGACCCAGTACTTC.

The chain carries TRBV27 and TRBJ1-1; the D gene is possibly TRBD1 (5 bases). The CDR3 has 15 residues. In germline, CDR1 is MNHEY, CDR2 SMNVEV (reference sequence). The V end lost 0 bases, the J end lost 5 bases, and 13 bases lay between the germline ends. CDR3 sequence reads: CASSLSWGKGTEAFF. The CDR3 bases are TGTGCCAGCAGTTTATCGTGGGGAAAGGGGACTGAAGCTTTCTTT.